This T cell receptor beta chain was sequenced in a study of T-cell memory formation after mild COVID-19. This clonotype has only a few counts. Antigen unknown. 5'RACE primed at constant segments yielded TCR alpha and TCR beta cDNA libraries bearing sample barcodes and UMIs. TCRdb independently ran MiXCR on the 5' RACE reads; one entry per CDR3 protein. The repertoire holds about half a million distinct CDR3 sequences, 18% seen once, with roughly 12% in the top ten. Notes on the study in general: Clones contracting over day 15 to 85 were CD4/CD8 balanced, with later expanders leaning CD4+. That cross-reactive memory joined was suggested by some responding clones appearing in pre-infection memory. Shrinking CD4+ clones were chiefly CM and EM; CD8+ ones were chiefly EMRA.

Germline assignment: CDR1 GTSNPN and CDR2 SVGIG (reference sequence). The CDR3 loop spans 15 amino acids. V was pared by 0 bases and J by 4 bases, with 6 bases of the junction left unmatched. The sample comprised PBMCs or a T cell subset sorted from them (not recorded which). V is TRBV30 and J is TRBJ2-5, with TRBD1 matching 9 bases. The sequence was obtained from an adult woman who had mild COVID-19 (a few samples of this study predate the infection). Cell type and time point are not known. CDR3 loop: CAWSVRGTGRETQYF. The CDR3 DNA sequence: TGTGCCTGGAGTGTACGAGGGACAGGGAGAGAGACCCAGTACTTC.